A single sample is the source of the 29 T cell receptor beta chains below, sequenced in a study of regulatory T cells in long-lasting Graves disease. Sequencing libraries for TCR beta were prepared with iRepertoire HTBI primers and Arm-PCR of CDR3 regions. TCRdb analysed the multiplex PCR reads with MiXCR anew, one entry per CDR3 protein. The data contain roughly 610,000 distinct CDR3 sequences, around 16% of them seen just once; the ten biggest clones take up 12%. The time point denotes: newly diagnosed GD, antithyroid drugs for less than 3 months. Following extraction of RNA from PBMCs, that RNA was used to make the TCR library. Another study also made use of these data, one on T cells in Graves' hyperthyroidism and ophthalmopathy.

This specimen was peripheral blood mononuclear cells (PBMCs), taken at new diagnosis, from a patient treated with antithyroid drugs. All receptors derive from a man between 18 and 35 years old with Graves disease.

This clonotype was counted only a few times. The chain recombines TRBV7-9 with TRBJ2-2, with TRBD2 as a possible D gene (5 bases). Germline-derived CDR1 and CDR2 are SEHNR and FQNEAQ (reference sequence). The CDR3 contains 17 residues. The ends were cut back, 11 bases at V and 1 base at J, with 23 bases in the middle. Here the CDR3 reads CAAGVSGGDGNTGELFF. The CDR3 region has the DNA TGTGCCGCGGGCGTTAGTGGAGGAGACGGGAACACCGGGGAGCTGTTTTTT. Full variable domain (outside the CDR3, taken from reference TRBV7-9 and TRBJ2-2): DTGVSQNPRHKITKRGQNVTFRCDPISEHNRLYWYRQTLGQGPEFLTYFQNEAQLEKSRLLSDRFSAERPKGSFSTLEIQRTEQGDSAMYLCAAGVSGGDGNTGELFFGEGSRLTVL.

V gene TRBV6-1 combines with J gene TRBJ2-5, with unresolved D. The CDR3 spans 14 residues. The germline V and J ends were trimmed by 1 base and 4 bases, with 10 bases remaining between them. The germline CDR1 and CDR2 sequences are MNHNS and SASEGT. CDR3 residues: CASSEGWNGETQYF. In DNA, the CDR3 is TGTGCCAGCAGTGAAGGGTGGAATGGAGAGACCCAGTACTTC.

The chain uses TRBV5-1 and TRBJ1-1; D is ambiguous. Trimming removed 1 base from V and 1 base from J, with 11 bases in between. Germline V gene lookup returns CDR1 SGHRS and CDR2 YFSETQ. The CDR3 covers 15 residues. The CDR3 coding sequence is TGCGCCAGCAGCTTGTTATTCGAGAAGAACACTGAAGCTTTCTTT. This sequence encodes CASSLLFEKNTEAFF.

V is TRBV14 and J is TRBJ2-3; no reliable D call. Germline-derived CDR1 and CDR2 are SGHDN and FVKESK. The CDR3 runs 15 residues. The V end was cut by 4 bases, the J end by 1 base, with 12 bases between. As DNA, the CDR3 is TGTGCCAGCAGCCCCCTGGGTGTCGGCACAGATACGCAGTATTTT. Translating it yields CASSPLGVGTDTQYF.

This rearrangement joins TRBV15 to TRBJ1-6, with a tentative D call TRBD1 (6 bases). V lost 1 base and J 10 bases, leaving 23 bases between the germline ends. The germline V gene encodes CDR1 LNHNV and CDR2 YYDKDF (reference sequence). The length of the CDR3 is 18 residues. The CDR3 loop is CATSRGMGRITRGSPLHF. Written as DNA, the CDR3 is TGTGCCACCAGCAGAGGGATGGGACGTATAACCAGGGGATCACCCCTCCACTTT.

Ten or more counts support this clonotype. The rearrangement uses TRBV30 and TRBJ1-5, with 8 bases matching TRBD1. The V segment lost 0 bases and the J segment 4 bases; nucleotides outside the gene matches: 2. CDR1 is GTSNPN and CDR2 is SVGIG in the germline V gene (reference sequence). The CDR3 extends over 14 amino acids. The CDR3 sequence: CAWSVWTGNQPQHF. The CDR3 nucleotides are TGTGCCTGGAGTGTCTGGACAGGGAATCAGCCCCAGCATTTT.

The chain combines TRBV28 with TRBJ1-1, with D possibly being TRBD1 (5 bases). Germline CDR1 reads MDHEN; CDR2 reads SYDVKM. The CDR3 consists of 13 residues. V lost 5 bases, J lost 10 bases, and 17 bases lay in between. The CDR3, as DNA: TGTGCCAGCAGTCCTGGGAGGGCCGGGACAGCTTTCTTT. It yields the protein CASSPGRAGTAFF. Together with reference TRBV28 and TRBJ1-1, the CDR3 gives the full variable domain: DVKVTQSSRYLVKRTGEKVFLECVQDMDHENMFWYRQDPGLGLRLIYFSYDVKMKEKGDIPEGYSVSREKKERFSLILESASTNQTSMYLCASSPGRAGTAFFGQGTRLTVV.

The gene calls are TRBV29-1 and TRBJ2-7, with 7 bases aligning to TRBD2. From germline, CDR1 is SQVTM and CDR2 ANQGSEA. Trimming cost V 4 bases and J 1 base; bases outside gene matches: 7. The CDR3 contains 14 residues. CDR3 in amino acids: CSVAGGDSSYEQYF. CDR3 bases: TGCAGCGTTGCTGGGGGGGACTCGTCCTACGAGCAGTACTTC.

On this clonotype itself: A much larger clone is a single base away; this may be a read error. The V gene is TRBV9, the J gene TRBJ2-1; D remains ambiguous. V dropped 0 bases and J dropped 10 bases, with 11 bases sitting between them. CDR1 and CDR2 from the germline V gene are SGDLS and YYNGEE. The CDR3 covers 13 residues. The CDR3 loop is CASSVASGYEQFF. The DNA for the CDR3 is TGTGCCAGCAGCGTAGCCTCGGGCTACGAGCAGTTCTTC.

This clonotype was found many times. The V and J genes are TRBV6-2 or TRBV6-3 and TRBJ1-6; D is perhaps TRBD1 (6 bases). The CDR3 has 17 amino acids. Germline lookup yields CDR1 MNHEY and CDR2 SVGEGT. Trimming took off 5 bases at V and 0 bases at J, with 14 bases between the two ends. This CDR3 reads CASSTRGMGSYNSPLHF. The CDR3, as DNA: TGTGCCAGCAGTACGAGGGGGATGGGCTCCTATAATTCACCCCTCCACTTT.

This clonotype appeared many times. The gene calls are TRBV12-3 or TRBV12-4 and TRBJ2-7; D is perhaps TRBD1 (8 bases). Deletions cut 1 base from V and 0 bases from J, with 10 bases between. The CDR3 consists of 15 residues. The CDR3 DNA is TGTGCCAGCAGTTTAGACAGGGGGGGCTCCTACGAGCAGTACTTC. Protein sequence: CASSLDRGGSYEQYF.

This clonotype was seen at least ten times. The rearrangement joins TRBV7-2 to TRBJ2-1, with 7 bases lining up with TRBD2. Per the germline V gene, CDR1 is SGHTA and CDR2 is FQGNSA. The CDR3 loop spans 15 amino acids. V lost 6 bases to trimming and J lost 5 bases; unmatched junction nucleotides: 10. CDR3 residues: CASRQPGTKDNEQFF. CDR3 nucleotide sequence: TGTGCCAGCAGACAACCCGGGACTAAGGACAATGAGCAGTTCTTC.

There are a few counts of this clonotype. This chain uses TRBV5-1 with TRBJ1-5, with no clear D. The CDR3 runs to 14 residues. The V and J ends lost 0 bases and 6 bases respectively, with 10 bases between them. CDR1 is SGHRS and CDR2 is YFSETQ in the germline V gene. The CDR3 bases are TGCGCCAGCAGCTTGGTGAAGGGTGGTCAGCCCCAGCATTTT. Translated, it gives CASSLVKGGQPQHF.

The chain employs TRBV27 and TRBJ1-2, with a possible D match to TRBD1 (6 bases). The CDR3 extends over 16 amino acids. Germline CDR1 and CDR2: MNHEY and SMNVEV (reference sequence). V dropped 3 bases and J dropped 8 bases, with 22 bases sitting between them. The CDR3 DNA reads as TGTGCCAGCAGTTTTGCATTCGACAGAATGACAGGCGGCTACACCTTC. Residues: CASSFAFDRMTGGYTF.

The J gene is TRBJ1-5, the V gene TRBV3-1, with 9 bases fitting TRBD1. The ends lost 4 bases at V and 9 bases at J; junction bases unmatched: 10. The germline CDR1 and CDR2 sequences are LGHDT and YNNKEL (reference sequence). The CDR3 runs to 15 residues. The CDR3 is CASSRTGTGYGPQHF. CDR3 bases: TGTGCCAGCAGCCGGACCGGGACAGGGTATGGGCCCCAGCATTTT. Complete variable domain (other parts from reference TRBV3-1 and TRBJ1-5): DTAVSQTPKYLVTQMGNDKSIKCEQNLGHDTMYWYKQDSKKFLKIMFSYNNKELIINETVPNRFSPKSPDKAHLNLHINSLELGDSAVYFCASSRTGTGYGPQHFGDGTRLSIL.

This clonotype showed up many times. This chain connects TRBV7-9 to TRBJ2-7; no definite D call. V was trimmed by 1 base and J by 3 bases, leaving 10 bases between them. The CDR3 has 14 amino acids. Germline V gene data show CDR1 as SEHNR and CDR2 as FQNEAQ (reference sequence). Written as DNA, the CDR3 is TGTGCCAGCAGCTTAGGGGCAGGCGGCTACGAGCAGTACTTC. As protein: CASSLGAGGYEQYF.

About this clonotype: A much larger clone lies one base from this, so it may be a read error. The CDR3 loop is CASSVEPGNTEAFF. CDR3 in DNA: TGTGCCAGCAGCGTAGAGCCAGGGAACACTGAAGCTTTCTTT. V and J are TRBV9 and TRBJ1-1; D remains unclear. The CDR3 has 14 amino acids. Trimming took 0 bases from V and 1 from J, leaving 7 bases between them. Germline V CDR1 and CDR2: SGDLS, YYNGEE.

This clonotype has ten or more counts. The chain links TRBV11-3 to TRBJ2-7, with D possibly being TRBD1 or TRBD2 (6 bases each). The V end lost 5 bases, the J end lost 4 bases, and 21 bases lay between the germline ends. The germline gives CDR1 SGHNT, CDR2 YENEEA. The CDR3 covers 16 residues. As DNA, the CDR3 is TGTGCCAGCAGCCCCGGATCTGGGGGGCGGACTTACGAGCAGTACTTC. Translating gives CASSPGSGGRTYEQYF.

The chain is built from TRBV3-1 and TRBJ2-1; 8 nucleotides agree with TRBD2. The CDR3 covers 15 residues. Germline V CDR1 and CDR2: LGHDT, YNNKEL (reference sequence). V lost 6 bases to trimming and J lost 5 bases; unmatched junction nucleotides: 9. The CDR3: CASSPNSGTHNEQFF. CDR3 DNA: TGTGCCAGCAGTCCCAATAGCGGGACCCACAATGAGCAGTTCTTC.

This clonotype was counted many times. The chain couples TRBV27 to TRBJ2-5, with TRBD1 as a possible D gene (5 bases). Trimming took 1 base from V and 5 from J, leaving 11 bases between them. CDR1 MNHEY and CDR2 SMNVEV come from the germline V gene (reference sequence). The CDR3 is made up of 14 amino acids. CDR3 in amino acids: CASSLWAGQETQYF. In nucleotides, the CDR3 is TGTGCCAGCAGTTTATGGGCAGGGCAGGAGACCCAGTACTTC.

The chain links TRBV5-1 to TRBJ2-1, with 12 bases identical to TRBD2. This CDR3 has 17 amino acids. CDR1 SGHRS and CDR2 YFSETQ come from the germline V gene. V shed 1 base and J 4 bases; nucleotides not matched to a gene: 6. The CDR3 DNA sequence: TGCGCCAGCAGCTTGAGGGCTAGCGGGAGGGTATACAATGAGCAGTTCTTC. Translating gives CASSLRASGRVYNEQFF.

This chain connects TRBV10-3 to TRBJ2-2; 12 nucleotides match TRBD2. The CDR3 sequence is 18 residues long. Losses at the gene ends were 10 bases for V and 0 bases for J; bases not matched to a gene: 12. Per germline, CDR1 ENHRY and CDR2 SYGVKD. CDR3 coding DNA: TGTGCCACGCAACTGAGACTAGCGGGAGAGGCGAACACCGGGGAGCTGTTTTTT. Its protein is CATQLRLAGEANTGELFF.

In its sample, this clonotype was seen a few times. The chain joins TRBV5-1 to TRBJ2-7; 7 bases are shared with TRBD1. The CDR3 is 13 residues long. Germline CDR1 and CDR2: SGHRS and YFSETQ. V was clipped by 5 bases and J by 2 bases; unmatched bases: 4. CDR3: CASRETGTYEQYF. The CDR3 region has the DNA TGCGCCAGCAGGGAGACAGGGACCTACGAGCAGTACTTC.

The chain combines TRBV19 with TRBJ2-3, with TRBD2 matching over 8 bases. With V trimmed by 2 bases and J by 5 bases, 6 bases remained unmatched. Germline assignment: CDR1 LNHDA and CDR2 SQIVND (reference sequence). CDR3 size: 15 residues. The CDR3: CASSIRAGVRDTQYF. The CDR3 DNA is TGTGCCAGTAGTATAAGAGCGGGAGTACGAGATACGCAGTATTTT.

This clonotype has a handful of counts. The chain is built from TRBV4-1 and TRBJ1-1; 8 nucleotides match TRBD1. J was trimmed by 1 base and V by 1 base; bases with no gene match: 2. The CDR3 contains 15 residues. CDR1 is MGHRA and CDR2 is YSYEKL in the germline V gene. The CDR3 here is CASSQVGQGNTEAFF. CDR3 coding DNA: TGCGCCAGCAGCCAAGTTGGACAGGGGAACACTGAAGCTTTCTTT.

This clonotype was found many times. The V call is TRBV9, the J call TRBJ2-7; D not resolved. With 7 bases removed from V and 4 bases from J, the gap between germline ends came to 3 bases. Germline V gene data show CDR1 as SGDLS and CDR2 as YYNGEE. The CDR3 loop spans 9 amino acids. CDR3 protein: CASLYEQYF. CDR3 nucleotides: TGTGCCAGCCTGTACGAGCAGTACTTC.

In this sample, this clonotype turned up a few times. This rearrangement joins TRBV5-6 to TRBJ2-5; no definite D call. V lost 5 bases and J lost 4, with 18 bases in between. Germline CDR1 is SGHDT and CDR2 is YYEEEE. The CDR3 runs 15 residues. The CDR3 DNA follows: TGTGCCAGCAGTATTCTCGGCCACCTTCCAGAGACCCAGTACTTC. Amino acid sequence: CASSILGHLPETQYF. The entire variable domain, with the rest obtained from reference TRBV5-6 and TRBJ2-5, is as follows: DAGVTQSPTHLIKTRGQQVTLRCSPKSGHDTVSWYQQALGQGPQFIFQYYEEEERQRGNFPDRFSGHQFPNYSSELNVNALLLGDSALYLCASSILGHLPETQYFGPGTRLLVL.

There are a few counts of this clonotype. This rearrangement joins TRBV7-8 to TRBJ2-7; 10 positions match TRBD2. V lost 8 bases, J lost 5 bases, and 18 bases stayed unmatched. CDR3 length: 17 residues. Germline V gene lookup returns CDR1 SGHVS and CDR2 FQNEAQ. CDR3 bases: TGTGCCAGCGGGTCCGGGAGCGGGAGGGCCTCAACCGACGAGCAGTACTTC. As protein: CASGSGSGRASTDEQYF. Together with reference TRBV7-8 and TRBJ2-7, the CDR3 gives the full variable domain: GAGVSQSPRYKVAKRGQDVALRCDPISGHVSLFWYQQALGQGPEFLTYFQNEAQLDKSGLPSDRFFAERPEGSVSTLKIQRTQQEDSAVYLCASGSGSGRASTDEQYFGPGTRLTVT.

The sample holds many counts of this clonotype. CDR3 nucleotide sequence: TGTGCCAGCGGCGAGCTAGCGGGAGGGAATGAGCAGTTCTTC. Its translation is CASGELAGGNEQFF. V is TRBV12-3 or TRBV12-4 and J is TRBJ2-1, with 12 bases that match TRBD2. The CDR3 runs 14 residues. Losses at the gene ends were 8 bases for V and 7 bases for J; bases not matched to a gene: 6.